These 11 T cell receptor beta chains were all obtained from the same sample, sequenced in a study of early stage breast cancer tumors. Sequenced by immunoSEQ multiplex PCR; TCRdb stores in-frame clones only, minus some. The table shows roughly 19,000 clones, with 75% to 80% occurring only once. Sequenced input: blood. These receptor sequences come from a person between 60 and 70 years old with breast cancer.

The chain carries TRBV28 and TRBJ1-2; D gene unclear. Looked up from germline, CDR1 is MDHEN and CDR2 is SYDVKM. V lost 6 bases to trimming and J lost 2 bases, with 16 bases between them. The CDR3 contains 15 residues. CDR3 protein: CASRFEATQNYGYTF. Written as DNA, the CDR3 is TGTGCCAGCAGGTTTGAGGCGACTCAAAACTATGGCTACACCTTC.

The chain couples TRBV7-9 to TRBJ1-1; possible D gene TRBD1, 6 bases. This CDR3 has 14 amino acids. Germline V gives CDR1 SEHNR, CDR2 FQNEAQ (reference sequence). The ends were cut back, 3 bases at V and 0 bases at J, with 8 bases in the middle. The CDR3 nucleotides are TGTGCCAGCAGCTTTGGACAGATGAACACTGAAGCTTTCTTT. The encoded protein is CASSFGQMNTEAFF.

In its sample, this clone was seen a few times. The CDR3, as DNA: TGTGCCAGCAGCACCGGCGGGGAGCTGTTTTTT. It specifies CASSTGGELFF. J is TRBJ2-2 and V is TRBV7-3; D not certain. CDR1 is SGHTA, CDR2 FQGTGA, per germline. V dropped 5 bases and J dropped 7 bases, with 5 bases sitting between them. CDR3 length: 11 residues.

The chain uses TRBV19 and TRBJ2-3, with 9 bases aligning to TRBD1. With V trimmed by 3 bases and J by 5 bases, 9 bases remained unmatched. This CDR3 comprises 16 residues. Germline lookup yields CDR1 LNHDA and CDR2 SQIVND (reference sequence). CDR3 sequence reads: CASSMFGTGKGDTQYF. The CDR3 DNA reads TGTGCCAGTAGTATGTTCGGGACAGGGAAAGGAGATACGCAGTATTTT.

The CDR3 DNA is TGTGCCAGCACCGGGACCCGCCAAGAGACCCAGTACTTC. Translated, it gives CASTGTRQETQYF. V is TRBV2 and J is TRBJ2-5; either TRBD1 or TRBD2 may fit D (5 bases each). Trimming took 7 bases from V and 1 from J, leaving 10 bases between them. CDR3 length: 13 residues. In germline, CDR1 is SNHLY, CDR2 FYNNEI.

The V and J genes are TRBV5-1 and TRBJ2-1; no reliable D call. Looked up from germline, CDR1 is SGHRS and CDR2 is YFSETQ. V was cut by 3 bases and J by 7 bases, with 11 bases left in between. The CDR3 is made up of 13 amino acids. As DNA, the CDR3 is TGCGCCAGCAGCTCCGGATATATGAATGAGCAGTTCTTC. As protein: CASSSGYMNEQFF. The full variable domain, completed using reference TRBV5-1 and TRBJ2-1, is KAGVTQTPRYLIKTRGQQVTLSCSPISGHRSVSWYQQTPGQGLQFLFEYFSETQRNKGNFPGRFSGRQFSNSRSEMNVSTLELGDSALYLCASSSGYMNEQFFGPGTRLTVL.

The CDR3 DNA follows: TGTGCCAGCAGCGTAGCTCCGCACCAAGAGACCCAGTACTTC. Translated: CASSVAPHQETQYF. The rearrangement uses TRBV9 and TRBJ2-5; no definite D call. Trimming stripped 0 bases from V and 0 bases from J, with 6 bases between. Looked up from germline, CDR1 is SGDLS and CDR2 is YYNGEE. This CDR3 region has 14 residues.

CDR3 in DNA: TGTGCCAGCAGCTTAGCCACTACTAGCGGGAGCGAGCAGTACTTC. It specifies CASSLATTSGSEQYF. The V and J genes are TRBV7-2 and TRBJ2-7; 11 bases line up with TRBD2. The CDR3 extends over 15 amino acids. J lost 6 bases, V lost 0 bases, and 4 bases had no gene match. Germline V gene lookup returns CDR1 SGHTA and CDR2 FQGNSA.

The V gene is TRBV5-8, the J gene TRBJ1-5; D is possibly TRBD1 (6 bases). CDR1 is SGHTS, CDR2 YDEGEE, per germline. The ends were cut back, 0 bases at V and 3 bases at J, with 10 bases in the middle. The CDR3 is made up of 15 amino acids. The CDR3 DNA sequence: TGTGCCAGCAGCTTGGTTGGGGGCTACAATCAGCCCCAGCATTTT. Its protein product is CASSLVGGYNQPQHF.

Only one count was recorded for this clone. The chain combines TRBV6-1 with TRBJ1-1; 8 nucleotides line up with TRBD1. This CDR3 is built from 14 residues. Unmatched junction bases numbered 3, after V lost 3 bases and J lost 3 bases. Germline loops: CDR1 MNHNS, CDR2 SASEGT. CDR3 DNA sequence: TGTGCCAGCAGTGATTTACAGGGGGACACTGAAGCTTTCTTT. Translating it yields CASSDLQGDTEAFF.

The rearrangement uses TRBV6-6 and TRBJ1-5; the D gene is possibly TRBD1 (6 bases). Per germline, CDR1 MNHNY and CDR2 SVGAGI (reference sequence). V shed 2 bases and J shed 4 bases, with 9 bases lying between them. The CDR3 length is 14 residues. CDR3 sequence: CASSYGGTNQPQHF. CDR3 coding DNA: TGTGCCAGCAGTTACGGAGGGACAAATCAGCCCCAGCATTTT.